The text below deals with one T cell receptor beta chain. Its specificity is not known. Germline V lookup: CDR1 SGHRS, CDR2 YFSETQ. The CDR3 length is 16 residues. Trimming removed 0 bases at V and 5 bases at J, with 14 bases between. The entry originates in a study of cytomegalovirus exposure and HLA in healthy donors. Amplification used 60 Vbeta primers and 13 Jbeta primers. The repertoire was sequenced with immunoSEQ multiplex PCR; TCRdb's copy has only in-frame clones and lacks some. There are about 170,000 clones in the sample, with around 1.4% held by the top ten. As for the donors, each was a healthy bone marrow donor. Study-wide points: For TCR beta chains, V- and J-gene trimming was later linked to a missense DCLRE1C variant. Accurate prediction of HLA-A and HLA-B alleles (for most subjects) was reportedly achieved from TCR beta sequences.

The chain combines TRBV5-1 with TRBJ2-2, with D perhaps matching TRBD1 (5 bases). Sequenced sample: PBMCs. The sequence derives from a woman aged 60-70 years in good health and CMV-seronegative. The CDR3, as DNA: TGCGCCAGCAGCTTGGAAGCAGGGATAGGAACCGGGGAGCTGTTTTTT. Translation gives CASSLEAGIGTGELFF.